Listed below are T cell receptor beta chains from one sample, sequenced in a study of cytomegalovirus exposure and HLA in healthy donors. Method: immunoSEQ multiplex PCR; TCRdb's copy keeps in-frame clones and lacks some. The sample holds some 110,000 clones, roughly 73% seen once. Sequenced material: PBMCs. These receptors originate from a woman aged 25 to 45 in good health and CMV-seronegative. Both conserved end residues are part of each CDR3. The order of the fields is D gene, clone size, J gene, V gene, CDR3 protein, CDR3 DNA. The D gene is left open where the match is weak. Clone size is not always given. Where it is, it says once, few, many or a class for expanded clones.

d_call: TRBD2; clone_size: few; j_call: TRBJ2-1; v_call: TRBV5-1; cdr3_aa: CASSPQTSGSLAGEQFF; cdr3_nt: TGCGCCAGCAGCCCCCAGACTAGCGGGAGTTTGGCGGGGGAGCAGTTCTTC
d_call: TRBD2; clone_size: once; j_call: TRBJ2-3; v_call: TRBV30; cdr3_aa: CAWSRGGATDTQYF; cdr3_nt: TGTGCCTGGAGCCGGGGGGGGGCAACAGATACGCAGTATTTT
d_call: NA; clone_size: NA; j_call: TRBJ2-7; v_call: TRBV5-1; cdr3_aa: CASSPGTPGWEQYF; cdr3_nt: TGCGCCAGCAGCCCCGGGACTCCTGGATGGGAGCAGTACTTC
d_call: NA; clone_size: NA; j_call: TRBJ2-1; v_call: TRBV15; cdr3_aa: CATSSEVEYNEQFF; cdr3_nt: TGTGCCACCAGCAGCGAAGTTGAGTACAATGAGCAGTTCTTC
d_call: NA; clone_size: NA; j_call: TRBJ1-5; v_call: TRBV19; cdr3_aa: CASSHQGKIQPQHF; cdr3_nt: TGTGCCAGTAGTCATCAGGGGAAGATTCAGCCCCAGCATTTT
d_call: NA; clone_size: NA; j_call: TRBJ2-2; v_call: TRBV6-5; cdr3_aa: CASSYVRDTGELFF; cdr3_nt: TGTGCCAGCAGTTACGTCAGGGACACCGGGGAGCTGTTTTTT
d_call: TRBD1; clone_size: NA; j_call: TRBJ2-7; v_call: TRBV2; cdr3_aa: CASWDRDAYEQYF; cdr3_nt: TGTGCCAGCTGGGACAGGGATGCCTACGAGCAGTACTTC
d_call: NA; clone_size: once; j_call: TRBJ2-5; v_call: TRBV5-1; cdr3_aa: CASSLSEETQYF; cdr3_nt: TGCGCCAGCAGCCTCTCCGAAGAGACCCAGTACTTC
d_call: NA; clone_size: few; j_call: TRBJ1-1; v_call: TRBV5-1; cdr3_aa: CASHRENVRNTEAFF; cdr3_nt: TGCGCCAGCCACAGGGAAAATGTGAGGAACACTGAAGCTTTCTTT
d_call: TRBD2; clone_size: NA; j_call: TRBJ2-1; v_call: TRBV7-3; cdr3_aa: CASSPGLADYNEQFF; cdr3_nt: TGTGCCAGCAGCCCAGGACTAGCGGACTACAATGAGCAGTTCTTC
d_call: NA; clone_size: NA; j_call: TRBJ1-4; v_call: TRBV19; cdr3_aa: CASIHRAGDEKLFF; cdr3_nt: TGTGCCAGTATTCATAGGGCAGGGGATGAAAAACTGTTTTTT
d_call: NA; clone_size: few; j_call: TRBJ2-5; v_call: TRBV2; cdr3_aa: CASREGRTLQETQYF; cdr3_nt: TGTGCCAGCAGGGAGGGACGGACTCTACAAGAGACCCAGTACTTC
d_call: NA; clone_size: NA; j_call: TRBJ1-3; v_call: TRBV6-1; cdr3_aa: CASSVEFSGNTIYF; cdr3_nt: TGTGCCAGCAGTGTCGAGTTCTCTGGAAACACCATATATTTT
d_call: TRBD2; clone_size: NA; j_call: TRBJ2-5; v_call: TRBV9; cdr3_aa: CASSGIRGGRGETQYF; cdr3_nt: TGTGCCAGCAGCGGTATTCGGGGGGGAAGGGGAGAGACCCAGTACTTC
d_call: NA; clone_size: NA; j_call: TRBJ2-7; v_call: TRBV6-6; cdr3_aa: CASSYSVALSSYEQYF; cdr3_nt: TGTGCCAGCAGTTACTCTGTAGCGCTGAGCTCCTACGAGCAGTACTTC
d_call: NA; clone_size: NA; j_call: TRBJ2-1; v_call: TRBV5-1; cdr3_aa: CASSFRTWRVVNEQFF; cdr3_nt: TGCGCCAGCAGCTTCCGGACCTGGAGGGTGGTCAATGAGCAGTTCTTC
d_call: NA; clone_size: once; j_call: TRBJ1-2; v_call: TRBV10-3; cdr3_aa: CAISAKTDYGYTF; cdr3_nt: TGTGCCATCAGTGCAAAGACAGACTATGGCTACACCTTC
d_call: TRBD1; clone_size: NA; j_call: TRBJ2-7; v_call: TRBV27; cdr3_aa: CASSLGRGYEQYF; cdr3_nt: TGTGCCAGCAGTTTGGGCAGGGGGTACGAGCAGTACTTC
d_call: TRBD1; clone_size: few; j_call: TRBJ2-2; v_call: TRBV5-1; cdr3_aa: CASSLTTGKAGELFF; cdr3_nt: TGCGCCAGCAGCTTGACGACAGGGAAGGCCGGGGAGCTGTTTTTT
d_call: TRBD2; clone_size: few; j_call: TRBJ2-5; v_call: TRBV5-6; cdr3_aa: CASSLLAGVQETQYF; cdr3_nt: TGTGCCAGCAGCTTGCTAGCGGGTGTCCAAGAGACCCAGTACTTC
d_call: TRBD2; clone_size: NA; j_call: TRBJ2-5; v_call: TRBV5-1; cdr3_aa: CASSGLAGETQYF; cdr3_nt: TGCGCCAGCAGCGGACTAGCGGGAGAGACCCAGTACTTC
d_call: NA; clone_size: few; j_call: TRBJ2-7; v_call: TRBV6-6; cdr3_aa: CASSLGGEQYF; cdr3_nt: TGTGCCAGCAGCCTCGGAGGCGAGCAGTACTTC
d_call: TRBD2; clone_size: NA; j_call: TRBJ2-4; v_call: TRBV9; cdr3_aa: CASSVAGGVTKNIQYF; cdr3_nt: TGTGCCAGCAGCGTCGCCGGGGGGGTAACCAAAAACATTCAGTACTTC
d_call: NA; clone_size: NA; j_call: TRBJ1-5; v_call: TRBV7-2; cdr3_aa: CASSPGGGNQPQHF; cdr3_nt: TGTGCCAGCAGCCCGGGCGGGGGAAATCAGCCCCAGCATTTT